These 24 T cell receptor beta chains share one sample of origin, sequenced in a study of human T cells and chemical hapten exposure. The time point here: patch test 3, about 24 weeks after DPC sensitization. Treatment reported: therapeutic diphenylcyclopropenone sensitization with weekly scalp DPC. TCRdb recomputed calls from the RACE reads with MiXCR, one row per CDR3 protein. Among about 160,000 distinct CDR3 sequences, 28% were seen once, and the ten largest hold roughly 2%. The material was whole blood, obtained in connection with sensitization to the hapten diphenylcyclopropenone (DPC). These receptors were taken from a woman between 18 and 29 years old with alopecia areata. Some clones in this sample may be carry-over from other donors' samples.

This clonotype turned up a few times. V and J are TRBV6-6 and TRBJ1-1, with a possible D match to TRBD1 (5 bases). CDR1 is MNHNY and CDR2 is SVGAGI in the germline V gene (reference sequence). The V end lost 5 bases, the J end lost 5 bases, and 9 bases lay between the germline ends. This CDR3 spans 12 amino acids. CDR3 nucleotide sequence: TGTGCCAGCAGTACCTGGGGGACTGAAGCTTTCTTT. Translating it yields CASSTWGTEAFF.

The chain carries TRBV5-6 and TRBJ2-7; D assignment may be TRBD1 or TRBD2 (5 bases each). The V end was cut by 3 bases, the J end by 2 bases, with 9 bases between. The CDR3 is 13 amino acids. Germline CDR1 and CDR2: SGHDT and YYEEEE. In DNA form, the CDR3 reads TGTGCCAGCAGCTCCGGGACCGCCTACGAGCAGTACTTC. Translation gives CASSSGTAYEQYF.

This clonotype was recorded a few times. The chain employs TRBV29-1 and TRBJ1-1; maybe TRBD1 (5 bases). This CDR3 has 14 amino acids. CDR1 and CDR2 (germline): SQVTM, ANQGSEA. V lost 5 bases and J lost 6, with 19 bases in between. The CDR3 bases are TGCAGCGTTCCCACTCAAAGGGGTGGCTCTGAAGCTTTCTTT. Protein: CSVPTQRGGSEAFF.

The chain links TRBV14 to TRBJ2-5; possibly TRBD2 for D (5 bases). CDR3 length equals 13 residues. The V gene lost 1 base and the J gene lost 5 bases, with 8 bases spanning the gap. CDR1 is SGHDN, CDR2 FVKESK, per germline. The CDR3 is CASSQGLPETQYF. CDR3 bases: TGTGCCAGCAGCCAAGGACTACCCGAGACCCAGTACTTC. The whole variable domain, filled in from reference TRBV14 and TRBJ2-5, reads EAGVTQFPSHSVIEKGQTVTLRCDPISGHDNLYWYRRVMGKEIKFLLHFVKESKQDESGMPNNRFLAERTGGTYSTLKVQPAELEDSGVYFCASSQGLPETQYFGPGTRLLVL.

This clonotype was recorded many times. V usage is TRBV9 and J usage is TRBJ2-3, with a possible D match to TRBD2 (6 bases). V was cut by 1 base and J by 5 bases, with 8 bases left in between. CDR3 size: 13 residues. Germline V gives CDR1 SGDLS, CDR2 YYNGEE. The CDR3 bases are TGTGCCAGCAGCGTAACGGGAGAAGATACGCAGTATTTT. Its protein product is CASSVTGEDTQYF.

The gene calls are TRBV20-1 and TRBJ2-3; the match to TRBD2 covers 8 bases. Germline V gene sequence: CDR1 DFQATT, CDR2 SNEGSKA (reference sequence). CDR3 size: 13 residues. In DNA, the CDR3 is TGCAGCGCGGGACTAGGAAGCACAGATACGCAGTATTTT. Residues: CSAGLGSTDTQYF.

This sequence joins TRBV2 and TRBJ2-7, with D tentatively TRBD2 (6 bases). V shed 9 bases and J shed 5 bases, with 14 bases lying between them. This CDR3 contains 12 residues. Germline V CDR1 and CDR2: SNHLY, FYNNEI. CDR3 sequence reads: CASREAGHEQYF. CDR3 sequence (DNA): TGTGCCAGTAGGGAGGCGGGTCACGAGCAGTACTTC.

This clonotype was counted a few times. This chain joins TRBV5-6 and TRBJ2-6; D is ambiguous. This CDR3 has 13 residues. CDR1 is SGHDT, CDR2 YYEEEE, per germline. V was pared by 7 bases and J by 4 bases, with 9 bases between. Here the CDR3 DNA reads TGTGCCAGCTTAACCGGAGGGGCCAACGTCCTGACTTTC. The encoded protein is CASLTGGANVLTF.

This chain uses TRBV5-1 with TRBJ2-5; D remains unclear. V lost 0 bases to trimming and J lost 4 bases, with 10 bases between them. Germline values: CDR1 SGHRS, CDR2 YFSETQ. CDR3 size: 14 residues. The CDR3 coding sequence is TGCGCCAGCAGCTTGGAGTGGGTTGGAGAGACCCAGTACTTC. Translated, it gives CASSLEWVGETQYF.

Here the CDR3 reads CSVAQGAGYTF. For the CDR3, the DNA is TGCAGCGTTGCCCAAGGTGCCGGCTACACCTTC. V gene TRBV29-1 combines with J gene TRBJ1-2; no firm D call. V lost 4 bases and J lost 8, with 11 bases in between. The CDR3 sequence is 11 residues long. Germline V lookup: CDR1 SQVTM, CDR2 ANQGSEA. The full variable domain, with the rest looked up from reference TRBV29-1 and TRBJ1-2, is SAVISQKPSRDICQRGTSLTIQCQVDSQVTMMFWYRQQPGQSLTLIATANQGSEATYESGFVIDKFPISRPNLTFSTLTVSNMSPEDSSIYLCSVAQGAGYTFGSGTRLTVV.

The chain carries TRBV6-2 or TRBV6-3 and TRBJ1-1; unclear D gene. CDR1 is MNHEY, CDR2 SVGEGT, per germline. V was trimmed by 2 bases and J by 0 bases, leaving 13 bases between them. This CDR3 has 16 residues. CDR3 sequence reads: CASSYASGSMNTEAFF. The CDR3 DNA follows: TGTGCCAGCAGTTACGCCTCCGGTAGCATGAACACTGAAGCTTTCTTT.

This chain joins TRBV20-1 and TRBJ1-5; maybe TRBD1 (5 bases). V shed 5 bases and J shed 2 bases, with 10 bases lying between them. The CDR3 runs to 13 residues. Germline V gene data show CDR1 as DFQATT and CDR2 as SNEGSKA (reference sequence). The CDR3 DNA sequence: TGCAGTGCTGTGCTCAGGGGCAATCAGCCCCAGCATTTT. This translates into CSAVLRGNQPQHF.

This clonotype was seen only a few times. This chain uses TRBV6-2 or TRBV6-3 with TRBJ2-3, with D possibly matching TRBD2 (6 bases). Trimming shortened V by 7 bases and J by 8 bases, and 10 bases separated the two germline ends. There are 11 residues in the CDR3. Germline V gene sequence: CDR1 MNHEY, CDR2 SVGEGT. The CDR3 nucleotides read TGTGCCAGCACCCGGGGAGGTACGCAGTATTTT. It specifies CASTRGGTQYF.

J is TRBJ1-2 and V is TRBV7-9; no definite D call. The CDR3 length is 14 residues. Trimming removed 0 bases from V and 4 bases from J, with 9 bases in between. Per the germline V gene, CDR1 is SEHNR and CDR2 is FQNEAQ (reference sequence). The chain's CDR3 is CASSLALQFYGYTF. CDR3 sequence (DNA): TGTGCCAGCAGCTTAGCGTTACAGTTCTATGGCTACACCTTC.

This clonotype occurred many times. This chain links TRBV3-1 with TRBJ2-3; D gene unclear. CDR3 length: 13 residues. Germline assignment: CDR1 LGHDT and CDR2 YNNKEL (reference sequence). V was pared by 2 bases and J by 2 bases, with 5 bases between. In DNA, the CDR3 is TGTGCCAGCAGCCAATTTACCACAGATACGCAGTATTTT. Translating gives CASSQFTTDTQYF.

V is TRBV6-2 or TRBV6-3 and J is TRBJ2-1; 11 bases fit TRBD1. V lost 0 bases to trimming and J lost 2 bases; unmatched junction nucleotides: 3. The CDR3 has 17 amino acids. CDR1 and CDR2 (germline): MNHEY, SVGEGT. The CDR3 nucleotides read TGTGCCAGCAGTTACTCGGGACAGGGGGAAGCCTACAATGAGCAGTTCTTC. It translates to CASSYSGQGEAYNEQFF.

The V and J genes are TRBV11-2 and TRBJ2-3; D is perhaps TRBD2 (5 bases). Between the trimmed V and J ends, which lost 5 bases and 6 bases, there was a span of 15 bases. Germline CDR1 reads SGHAT; CDR2 reads FQNNGV. The CDR3 runs 14 residues. The CDR3 coding sequence is TGTGCCAGCAGCCCCCGGGGAGATTTTGATACGCAGTATTTT. Amino acid sequence: CASSPRGDFDTQYF.

As DNA, the CDR3 is TGTGCCAGCAGCCTCCAGCGGGACTACAATGAGCAGTTCTTC. Translation: CASSLQRDYNEQFF. The rearrangement joins TRBV5-4 to TRBJ2-1; TRBD2 matches 7 bases. V lost 4 bases, J lost 3 bases, and 4 bases stayed unmatched. Germline values: CDR1 SGHNT, CDR2 YYREEE (reference sequence). The CDR3 has 14 amino acids. Complete variable domain (other parts from reference TRBV5-4 and TRBJ2-1): ETGVTQSPTHLIKTRGQQVTLRCSSQSGHNTVSWYQQALGQGPQFIFQYYREEENGRGNFPPRFSGLQFPNYSSELNVNALELDDSALYLCASSLQRDYNEQFFGPGTRLTVL.

The chain carries TRBV18 and TRBJ2-3; TRBD1 matches 8 bases. The CDR3 is 15 amino acids. Germline CDR1 and CDR2: KGHSH and LQKENI. The junction had 3 bases not matched to a gene; V was cut back by 3 bases and J by 1 base. CDR3 region: CASSPAGGRTDTQYF. CDR3 nucleotide sequence: TGTGCCAGCTCACCGGCAGGGGGCCGCACAGATACGCAGTATTTT.

The chain carries TRBV29-1 and TRBJ1-1; a weak D match, TRBD1 (5 bases). V lost 6 bases to trimming and J lost 5 bases, with 13 bases between them. Germline values: CDR1 SQVTM, CDR2 ANQGSEA. This CDR3 has 12 residues. The CDR3 reads CSVFGGGTEAFF. CDR3 DNA: TGCAGCGTCTTTGGGGGAGGGACTGAAGCTTTCTTT.

This clonotype showed up just a few times. The gene calls are TRBV9 and TRBJ2-7; the match to TRBD1 covers 7 bases. After removal of 2 bases from V and 0 bases from J, the junction contained 5 bases not matched to a gene. The CDR3 covers 15 residues. Germline V CDR1 and CDR2: SGDLS, YYNGEE. The DNA for the CDR3 is TGTGCCAGCAGCGTCGGGACAGACAGCTCCTACGAGCAGTACTTC. It translates to CASSVGTDSSYEQYF.

This clonotype appeared many times. The J gene is TRBJ1-1, the V gene TRBV4-3; 8 bases map to TRBD1. From germline, CDR1 is LGHNA and CDR2 YSLEER. The CDR3 runs 12 residues. J lost 5 bases, V lost 8 bases, and 4 bases had no gene match. CDR3 sequence reads: CASGRTGTEAFF. As DNA, the CDR3 is TGCGCCAGCGGACGGACAGGGACTGAAGCTTTCTTT.

V and J are TRBV29-1 and TRBJ1-2; 7 positions agree with TRBD1. Germline V CDR1 and CDR2: SQVTM, ANQGSEA. The CDR3 sequence is 14 residues long. Trimming took 1 base from V and 5 from J; bases not matched to a gene: 7. CDR3 region: CSVEVTPTGYGYTF. DNA for the CDR3: TGCAGCGTTGAAGTAACGCCGACAGGGTATGGCTACACCTTC.

This clonotype was counted between two and nine times. This rearrangement joins TRBV15 to TRBJ2-2; D is possibly TRBD1 (5 bases). This CDR3 is built from 15 residues. With 0 bases removed from V and 3 bases from J, the gap between germline ends came to 8 bases. Per germline, CDR1 LNHNV and CDR2 YYDKDF (reference sequence). CDR3 amino acids: CATSRDGADTGELFF. The CDR3 nucleotides read TGTGCCACCAGCAGAGATGGGGCAGACACCGGGGAGCTGTTTTTT.